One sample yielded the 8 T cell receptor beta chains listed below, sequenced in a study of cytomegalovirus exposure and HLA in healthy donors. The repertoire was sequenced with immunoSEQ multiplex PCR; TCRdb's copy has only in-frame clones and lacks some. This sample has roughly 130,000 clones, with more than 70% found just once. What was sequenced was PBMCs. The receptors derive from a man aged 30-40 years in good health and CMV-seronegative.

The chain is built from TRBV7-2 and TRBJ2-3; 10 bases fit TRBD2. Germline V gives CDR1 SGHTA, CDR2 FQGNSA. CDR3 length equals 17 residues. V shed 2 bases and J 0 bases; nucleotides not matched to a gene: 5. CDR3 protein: CASSLTMTSGSTDTQYF. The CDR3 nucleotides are TGTGCCAGCAGCTTAACAATGACTAGCGGGAGCACAGATACGCAGTATTTT.

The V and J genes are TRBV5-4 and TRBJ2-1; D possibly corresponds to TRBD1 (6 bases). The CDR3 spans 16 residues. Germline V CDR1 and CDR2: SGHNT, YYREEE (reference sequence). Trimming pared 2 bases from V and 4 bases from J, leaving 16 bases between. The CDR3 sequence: CASSLKDSALYNEQFF. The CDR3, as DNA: TGTGCCAGCAGCTTAAAGGACAGCGCCCTTTACAATGAGCAGTTCTTC.

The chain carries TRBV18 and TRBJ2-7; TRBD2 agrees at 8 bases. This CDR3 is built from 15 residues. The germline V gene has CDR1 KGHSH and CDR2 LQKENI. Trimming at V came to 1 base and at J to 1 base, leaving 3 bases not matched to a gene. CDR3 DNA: TGTGCCAGCTCACCACAGCGGGAGTCTTCCTACGAGCAGTACTTC. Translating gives CASSPQRESSYEQYF. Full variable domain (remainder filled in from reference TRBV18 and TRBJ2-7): NAGVMQNPRHLVRRRGQEARLRCSPMKGHSHVYWYRQLPEEGLKFMVYLQKENIIDESGMPKERFSAEFPKEGPSILRIQQVVRGDSAAYFCASSPQRESSYEQYFGPGTRLTVT.

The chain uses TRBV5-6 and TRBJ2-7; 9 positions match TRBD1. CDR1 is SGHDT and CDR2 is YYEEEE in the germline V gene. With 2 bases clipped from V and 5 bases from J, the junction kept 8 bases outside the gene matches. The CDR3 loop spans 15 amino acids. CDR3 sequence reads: CASSLGDRASDEQYF. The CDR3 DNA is TGTGCCAGCAGCTTAGGGGACAGGGCATCCGACGAGCAGTACTTC.

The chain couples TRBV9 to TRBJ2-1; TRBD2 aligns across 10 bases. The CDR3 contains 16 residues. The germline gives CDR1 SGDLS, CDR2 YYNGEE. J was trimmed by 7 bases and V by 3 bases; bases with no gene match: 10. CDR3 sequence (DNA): TGTGCCAGCAGCGGAAAGGGGGGACTAGCGAATAATGAGCAGTTCTTC. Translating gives CASSGKGGLANNEQFF.

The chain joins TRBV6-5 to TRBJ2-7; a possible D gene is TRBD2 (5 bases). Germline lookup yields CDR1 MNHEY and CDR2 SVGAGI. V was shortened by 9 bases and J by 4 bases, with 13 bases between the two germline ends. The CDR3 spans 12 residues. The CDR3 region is CARPPGDYEQYF. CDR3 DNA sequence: TGTGCCAGACCCCCCGGGGATTACGAGCAGTACTTC.

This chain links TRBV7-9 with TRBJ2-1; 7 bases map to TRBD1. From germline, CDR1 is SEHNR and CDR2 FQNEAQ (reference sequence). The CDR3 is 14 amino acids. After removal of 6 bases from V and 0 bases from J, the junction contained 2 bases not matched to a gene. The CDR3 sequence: CASRAGGSYNEQFF. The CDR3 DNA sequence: TGTGCCAGCAGAGCAGGGGGCTCCTACAATGAGCAGTTCTTC.

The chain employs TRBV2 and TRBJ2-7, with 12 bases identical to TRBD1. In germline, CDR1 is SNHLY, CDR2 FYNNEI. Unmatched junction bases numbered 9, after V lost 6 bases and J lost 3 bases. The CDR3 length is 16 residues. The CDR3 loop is CASRAGTGGGYYEQYF. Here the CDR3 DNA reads TGTGCCAGCAGGGCCGGGACAGGGGGCGGTTACTACGAGCAGTACTTC.